A selection of T cell receptor beta chains follows, all from one sample in a study of T cell responses to AZD1222 COVID-19 vaccine. Repertoires were generated with immunoSEQ multiplex PCR, while TCRdb's copy carries only in-frame clones and drops some. The sample includes roughly 81,000 clones, 70% to 90% of them seen just once. Sequencing used peripheral blood, obtained on day 0 of AZD1222 vaccination. These receptors all stem from an adult in good health. Both conserved end residues are trimmed from each CDR3. The order of the fields is D gene, V gene, CDR3 protein. The D gene is left open where the match is weak.

D gene: .
V gene: TRBV7-2
CDR3 protein: ASSSGGAGARYGYT

D gene: .
V gene: TRBV7-6
CDR3 protein: ASSSWDFASTDTQY

D gene: TRBD1
V gene: TRBV9
CDR3 protein: ASSGTSTGTYNSPLH

D gene: .
V gene: TRBV11-2
CDR3 protein: ASSQRRIVSYEQY

D gene: .
V gene: TRBV9
CDR3 protein: ASSALTGTSGNTIY

D gene: TRBD1
V gene: TRBV27
CDR3 protein: ASSLTGVLAEAF

D gene: .
V gene: TRBV27
CDR3 protein: ASSRASMGISYGYT

D gene: TRBD2
V gene: TRBV28
CDR3 protein: ASTLSGLRTDTQY

D gene: .
V gene: TRBV25-1
CDR3 protein: ASSTQGNLGQY

D gene: .
V gene: TRBV12-3/TRBV12-4
CDR3 protein: ASSLPGSEQF

D gene: .
V gene: TRBV12-2
CDR3 protein: ASRLAGVLGEQY

D gene: .
V gene: TRBV10-3
CDR3 protein: ATLGGGEKLF

D gene: .
V gene: TRBV6-1
CDR3 protein: ASSEYGGGSTEAF

D gene: .
V gene: TRBV2
CDR3 protein: ASKDGRLTDTQY

D gene: .
V gene: TRBV10-1
CDR3 protein: AHTWGRREAF

D gene: .
V gene: TRBV19
CDR3 protein: ASSIGQNTGELF

D gene: .
V gene: TRBV5-6
CDR3 protein: ASSLWGAGYT

D gene: .
V gene: TRBV28
CDR3 protein: ASRGTAVNEQF

D gene: TRBD2
V gene: TRBV7-3
CDR3 protein: ASSSSGLAGAYEQY

D gene: .
V gene: TRBV19
CDR3 protein: ASSISSSIQETQY

D gene: .
V gene: TRBV29-1
CDR3 protein: SVAGHANTEAF

D gene: .
V gene: TRBV27
CDR3 protein: ASSSYPGRGTEAF

D gene: .
V gene: TRBV9
CDR3 protein: ASSVGVSSYEQY